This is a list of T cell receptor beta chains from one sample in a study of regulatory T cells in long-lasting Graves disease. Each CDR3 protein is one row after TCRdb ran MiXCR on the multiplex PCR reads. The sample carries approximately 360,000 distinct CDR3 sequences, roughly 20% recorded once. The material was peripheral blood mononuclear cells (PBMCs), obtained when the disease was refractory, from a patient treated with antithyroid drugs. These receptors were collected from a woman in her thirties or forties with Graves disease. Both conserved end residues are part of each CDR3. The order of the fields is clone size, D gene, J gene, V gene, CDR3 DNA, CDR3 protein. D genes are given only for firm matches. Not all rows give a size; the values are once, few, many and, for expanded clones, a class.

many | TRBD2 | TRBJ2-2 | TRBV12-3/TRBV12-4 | TGTGCCAGCAGTTCCAGCCCTAGCGGGAAGAACACCGGGGAGCTGTTTTTT | CASSSSPSGKNTGELFF
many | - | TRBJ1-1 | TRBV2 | TGTGCCAGCAGTGACACAGGGAGGGTGAACACTGAAGCTTTCTTT | CASSDTGRVNTEAFF
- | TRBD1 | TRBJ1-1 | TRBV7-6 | TGTGCCAGCAGCTTAGTCGGAGGGGGCGCAATCGGGCCTGAAGCTTTCTTT | CASSLVGGGAIGPEAFF
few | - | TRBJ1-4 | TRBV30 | TGTGCCTGGAGTGCGGACAGATTGTATGAAAAACTGTTTTTT | CAWSADRLYEKLFF
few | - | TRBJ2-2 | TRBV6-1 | TGTGCCAGCAGTACAGACCCAACCCGGGAGCTGTTTTTT | CASSTDPTRELFF
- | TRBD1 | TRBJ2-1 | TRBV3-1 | TGTGCCAGCAGCCAAGATATGGGACAGGGGTACAATGAGCAGTTCTTC | CASSQDMGQGYNEQFF
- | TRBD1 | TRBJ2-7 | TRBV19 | TGTGCCAGTAGTCCGAAGGACAGGGGCCAGAGCTCTTACAAGCAGTACTTC | CASSPKDRGQSSYKQYF
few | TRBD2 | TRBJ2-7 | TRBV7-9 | TGTGCCAGCAGCCCGCGGACTAGCGGAGGGAGCCGTTACGAGCAGTACTTC | CASSPRTSGGSRYEQYF
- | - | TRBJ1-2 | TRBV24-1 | TGTGCCACCAGTGACGGGATCAACTATGGCTACACCTTC | CATSDGINYGYTF
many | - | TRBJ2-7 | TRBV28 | TGTGCCAGCTGGAAAACAGGGATTTACCACGAGCAGTACTTC | CASWKTGIYHEQYF
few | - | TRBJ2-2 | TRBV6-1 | TGTGCCAGCAGTCACGCCGTGGGGGGCAGGGTAACCGGGGAGCTGTTTTTT | CASSHAVGGRVTGELFF
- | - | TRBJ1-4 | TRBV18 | TGTGCCAGCTCACCAGGGTCTGGGACTAATGAAAAACTGTTTTTT | CASSPGSGTNEKLFF
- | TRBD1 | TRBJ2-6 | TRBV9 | TGTGCCAGCAGCGGGCCCGACAGGGCTGGGGCCAACGTCCTGACTTTC | CASSGPDRAGANVLTF
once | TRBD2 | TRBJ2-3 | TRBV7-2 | TGTGCCAGCAGCTTATCCTTTAGCGGGAGGAATACAGATACGCAGTATTTT | CASSLSFSGRNTDTQYF
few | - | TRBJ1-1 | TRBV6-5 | TGTGCCAGCAGTTCTGCTGTTCAAGCACAGAACACTGAAGCTTTCTTT | CASSSAVQAQNTEAFF
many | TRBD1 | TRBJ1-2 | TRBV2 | TGTGCCAGCATTTCTGTGACAGGGGGCTTGGGCTACACCTTC | CASISVTGGLGYTF
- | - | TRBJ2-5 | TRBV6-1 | TGTGCCAGCAGCCTACAGGAACAAGAGACCCAGTACTTC | CASSLQEQETQYF
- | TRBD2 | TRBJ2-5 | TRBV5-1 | TGCGCCAGCAGCCCCTTAGCGGGAGGGCCGAGAGAGACCCAGTACTTC | CASSPLAGGPRETQYF
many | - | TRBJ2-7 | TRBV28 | TGTGCCAGCAGTTTATGGGAGGGGCCGCTTACTTTCTACGAGCAGTACTTC | CASSLWEGPLTFYEQYF
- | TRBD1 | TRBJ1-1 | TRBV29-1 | TGCAGCGCCTACAGGGGAAGAACGGCTTTCTTT | CSAYRGRTAFF
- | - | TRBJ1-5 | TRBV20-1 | TGCAGTGCTAGAGTCACAGGAAAAAATCAGCCCCAGCATTTT | CSARVTGKNQPQHF
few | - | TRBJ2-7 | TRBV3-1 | TGTGCCAGCAGCCAAGCGGGGGACAGAGCCTACGAGCAGTACTTC | CASSQAGDRAYEQYF
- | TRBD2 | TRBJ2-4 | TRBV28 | TGTGCCAGCAGTCCCCGGCGGGAGGGCCCCACAAACGTTCAGTACTTC | CASSPRREGPTNVQYF
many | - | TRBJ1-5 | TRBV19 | TGTGCCAGTAGTACTAATAGCAATCAGCCCCAGCATTTT | CASSTNSNQPQHF
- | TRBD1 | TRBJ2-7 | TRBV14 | TGTGCCTGCAGCTTTGGACAGGCCTACGAGCAGTACTTC | CACSFGQAYEQYF
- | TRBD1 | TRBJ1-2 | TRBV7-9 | TGTGCCAGCAGCTTAGTATTCGGGGGGACAGGTCTGTTCTATGGCTACACCTTC | CASSLVFGGTGLFYGYTF
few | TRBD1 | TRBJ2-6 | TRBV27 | TGTGCCAGCACTTCTCTACGTCCAGGGGGTGGCTCTGGGGCCAACGTCCTGACTTTC | CASTSLRPGGGSGANVLTF
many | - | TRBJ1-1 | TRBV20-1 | TGCAGTGCTAGTAAGGTCTCCACTGAAGCTTTCTTT | CSASKVSTEAFF
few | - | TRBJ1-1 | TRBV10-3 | TGTGCCATCAGTGAGTCCTTCGTGGGACCGACTGAAGCTTTCTTT | CAISESFVGPTEAFF
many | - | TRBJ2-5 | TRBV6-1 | TGTGCCAGCAGTCTCGCCGGGTGGGCCCAGTACTTC | CASSLAGWAQYF
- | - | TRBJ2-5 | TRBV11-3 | TGTGCCAGCAGCTTTTTGCGGGGGACAGTGGAGAGTATCGTCCAAGAGACCCAGTACTTC | CASSFLRGTVESIVQETQYF
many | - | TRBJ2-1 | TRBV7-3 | TGTGCCAGCAGCTTAGCGCCATACCATGAGCAGTTCTTC | CASSLAPYHEQFF
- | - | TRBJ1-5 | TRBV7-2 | TGTGCCAGCAGCCCGGGGGGGTTCGGTCAGCCCCAGCATTTT | CASSPGGFGQPQHF
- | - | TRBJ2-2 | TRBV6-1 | TGTGCCAGCAGTCCACTCGGGGGCGCGAACACCGGGGAGCTGTTTTTT | CASSPLGGANTGELFF
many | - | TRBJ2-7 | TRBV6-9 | TGTGCCAGCAGTTATCTAAGGAACCACGAGCAGTACTTC | CASSYLRNHEQYF
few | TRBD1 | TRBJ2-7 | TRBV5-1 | TGCGCCAGCAGCAAAGCACCCCGGGACAGGGGGCCCTACGAGCAGTACTTC | CASSKAPRDRGPYEQYF
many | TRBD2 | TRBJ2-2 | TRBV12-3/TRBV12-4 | TGTGCCAGCTCGGGGGGGTTCGCGAACACCGGGGAGCTGTTTTTT | CASSGGFANTGELFF
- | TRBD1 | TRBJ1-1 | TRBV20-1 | TGCAGTGCTAGCCGGGACAGTGGCACTGAAGCTTTCTTT | CSASRDSGTEAFF
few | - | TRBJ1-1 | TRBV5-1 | TGCGCCAGCGCCGGGACAAGAGTGAACGCTGAAGCTTTCTTT | CASAGTRVNAEAFF
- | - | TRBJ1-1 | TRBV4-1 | TGCGCCAGCAGCCAAGAGTACTCGCCGAGGGGTATCGCTTTCTTT | CASSQEYSPRGIAFF
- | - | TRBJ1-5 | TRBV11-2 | TGTGCCAGCAGCTTAGTCGGGGTTCGTTATAGCAATCAGCCCCAGCATTTT | CASSLVGVRYSNQPQHF
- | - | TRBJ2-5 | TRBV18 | TGTGCCAGCTCACCAAGGGACCAAGAGACCCAGTACTTC | CASSPRDQETQYF
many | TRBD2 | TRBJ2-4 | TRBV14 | TGTGCCAGCAGCCAAGGGACTAGCGGGAGTTCCAAAAACATTCAGTACTTC | CASSQGTSGSSKNIQYF
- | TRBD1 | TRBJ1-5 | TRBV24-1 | TGTGCCACCAGTGATACCCGGACAGGGAGGAACCAGCCCCAGCATTTT | CATSDTRTGRNQPQHF
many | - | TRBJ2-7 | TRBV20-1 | TGCAGTGCACGACTGCCGGGGGAGCAGTACTTC | CSARLPGEQYF
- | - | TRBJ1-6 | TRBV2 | TGTGCCAGCAAGCGGGGCTGGGATTCACCCCTCCACTTT | CASKRGWDSPLHF
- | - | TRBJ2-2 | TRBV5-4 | TGTGCCAGCAGCCCCGGGACTATAAGCTACAGGGTCGGGGAGCTGTTTTTT | CASSPGTISYRVGELFF